This T cell receptor beta chain was sequenced for a study of cytomegalovirus exposure and HLA in healthy donors. Study-wide findings and caveats: TCR beta V- and J-gene trimming was later associated with a missense DCLRE1C variant.

The junction had 9 bases not matched to a gene; V was cut back by 7 bases and J by 5 bases. Germline V gives CDR1 MDHEN, CDR2 SYDVKM. The CDR3 contains 15 residues. The PCR was carried out with 60 Vbeta primers and 13 Jbeta primers. Here immunoSEQ multiplex PCR was the method, and the copy in TCRdb shows in-frame clones only, minus some. This table has 100,000 or so clones, roughly 83% appearing once. On this clone: Its target is not known.

Sequences were obtained from PBMCs. This clonotype was sampled from a man between 18 and 35 years old in good health and CMV-seronegative. The chain links TRBV28 to TRBJ2-1; 9 bases line up with TRBD1. The CDR3 sequence is CASTDRRTGDNEQFF. CDR3 nucleotide sequence: TGTGCCAGCACGGATAGGCGGACAGGGGACAATGAGCAGTTCTTC.